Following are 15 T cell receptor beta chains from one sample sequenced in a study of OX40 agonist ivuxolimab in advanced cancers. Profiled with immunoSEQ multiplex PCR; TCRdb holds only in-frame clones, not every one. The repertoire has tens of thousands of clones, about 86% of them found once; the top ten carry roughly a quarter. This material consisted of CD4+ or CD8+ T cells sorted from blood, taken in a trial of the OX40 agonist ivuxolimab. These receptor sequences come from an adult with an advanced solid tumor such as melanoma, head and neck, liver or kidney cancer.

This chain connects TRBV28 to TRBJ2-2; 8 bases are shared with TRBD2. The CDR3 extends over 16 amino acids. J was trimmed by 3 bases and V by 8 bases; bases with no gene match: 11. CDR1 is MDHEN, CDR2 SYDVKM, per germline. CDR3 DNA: TGTGCCAGCTTGACCCTAAAGCGGGAGTACACCGGGGAGCTGTTTTTT. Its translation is CASLTLKREYTGELFF.

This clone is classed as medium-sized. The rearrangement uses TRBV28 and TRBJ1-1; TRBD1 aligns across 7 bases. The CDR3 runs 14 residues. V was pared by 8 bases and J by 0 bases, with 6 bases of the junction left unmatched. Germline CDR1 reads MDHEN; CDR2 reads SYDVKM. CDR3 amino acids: CASCPRGVNTEAFF. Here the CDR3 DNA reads TGTGCCAGCTGCCCCAGGGGGGTGAACACTGAAGCTTTCTTT.

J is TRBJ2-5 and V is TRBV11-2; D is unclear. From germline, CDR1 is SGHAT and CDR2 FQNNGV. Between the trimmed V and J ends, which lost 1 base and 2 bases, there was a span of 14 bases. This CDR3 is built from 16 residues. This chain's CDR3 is CASSLAPLPFQETQYF. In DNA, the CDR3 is TGTGCCAGCAGCTTAGCCCCTTTACCGTTTCAAGAGACCCAGTACTTC.

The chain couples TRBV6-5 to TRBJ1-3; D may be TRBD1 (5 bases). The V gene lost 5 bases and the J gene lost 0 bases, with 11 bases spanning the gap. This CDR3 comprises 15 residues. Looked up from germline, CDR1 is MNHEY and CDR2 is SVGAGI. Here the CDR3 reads CASSPGSSSGNTIYF. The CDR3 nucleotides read TGTGCCAGCAGTCCAGGGTCGAGCTCTGGAAACACCATATATTTT.

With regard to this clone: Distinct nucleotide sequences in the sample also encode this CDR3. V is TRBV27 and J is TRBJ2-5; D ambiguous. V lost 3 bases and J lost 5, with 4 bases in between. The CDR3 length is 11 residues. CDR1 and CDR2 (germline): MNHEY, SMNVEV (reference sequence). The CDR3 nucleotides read TGTGCCAGCAGTTTTCAGGAGACCCAGTACTTC. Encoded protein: CASSFQETQYF.

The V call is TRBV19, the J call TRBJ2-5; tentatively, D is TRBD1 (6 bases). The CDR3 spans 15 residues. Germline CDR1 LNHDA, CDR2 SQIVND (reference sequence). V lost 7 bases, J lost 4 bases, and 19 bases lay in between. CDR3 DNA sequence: TGTGCCAGTACCTCTACCGGACAGCGGCCAGAGACCCAGTACTTC. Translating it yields CASTSTGQRPETQYF.

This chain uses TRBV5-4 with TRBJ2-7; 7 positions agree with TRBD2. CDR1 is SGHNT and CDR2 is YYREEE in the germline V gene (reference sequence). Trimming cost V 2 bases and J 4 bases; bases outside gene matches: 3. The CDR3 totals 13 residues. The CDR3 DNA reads TGTGCCAGCAGCTTCCGGGGAGGGTACGAGCAGTACTTC. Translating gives CASSFRGGYEQYF.

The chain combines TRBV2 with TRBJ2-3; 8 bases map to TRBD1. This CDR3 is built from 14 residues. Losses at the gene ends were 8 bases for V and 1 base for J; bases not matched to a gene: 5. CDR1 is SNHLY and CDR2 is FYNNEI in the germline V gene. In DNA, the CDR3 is TGTGCCAGCCTTCCGGGACAGGGCACAGATACGCAGTATTTT. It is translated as CASLPGQGTDTQYF.

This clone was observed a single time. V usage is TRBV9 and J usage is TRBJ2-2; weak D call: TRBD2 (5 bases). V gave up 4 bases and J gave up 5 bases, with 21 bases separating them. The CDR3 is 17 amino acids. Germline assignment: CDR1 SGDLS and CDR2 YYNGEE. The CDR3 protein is CASSTPAGGIKTGELFF. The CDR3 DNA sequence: TGTGCCAGCAGCACTCCCGCCGGAGGAATAAAGACCGGGGAGCTGTTTTTT.

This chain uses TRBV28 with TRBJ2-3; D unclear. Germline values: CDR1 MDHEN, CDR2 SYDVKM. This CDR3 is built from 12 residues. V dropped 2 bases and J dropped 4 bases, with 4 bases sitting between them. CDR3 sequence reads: CASSLVPDTQYF. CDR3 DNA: TGTGCCAGCAGTTTAGTACCAGATACGCAGTATTTT.

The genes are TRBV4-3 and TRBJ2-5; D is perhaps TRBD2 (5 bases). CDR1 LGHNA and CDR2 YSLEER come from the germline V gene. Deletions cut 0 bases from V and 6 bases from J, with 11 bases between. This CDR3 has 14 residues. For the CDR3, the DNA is TGCGCCAGCAGCCAAGATTTAGGCGGGCAGACCCAGTACTTC. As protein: CASSQDLGGQTQYF.

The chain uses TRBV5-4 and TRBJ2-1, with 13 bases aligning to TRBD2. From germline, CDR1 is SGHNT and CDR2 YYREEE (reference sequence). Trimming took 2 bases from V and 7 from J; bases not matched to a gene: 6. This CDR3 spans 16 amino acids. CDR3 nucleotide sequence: TGTGCCAGCAGCTTCCCCGGACTAGCGGGAGAAAATGAGCAGTTCTTC. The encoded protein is CASSFPGLAGENEQFF. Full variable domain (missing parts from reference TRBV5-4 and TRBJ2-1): ETGVTQSPTHLIKTRGQQVTLRCSSQSGHNTVSWYQQALGQGPQFIFQYYREEENGRGNFPPRFSGLQFPNYSSELNVNALELDDSALYLCASSFPGLAGENEQFFGPGTRLTVL.

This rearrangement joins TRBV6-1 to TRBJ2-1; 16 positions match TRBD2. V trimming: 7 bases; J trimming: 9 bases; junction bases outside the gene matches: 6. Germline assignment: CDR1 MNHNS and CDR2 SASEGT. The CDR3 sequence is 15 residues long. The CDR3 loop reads CASTEGTSGRGEQFF. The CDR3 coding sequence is TGTGCCAGCACCGAAGGGACTAGCGGGAGGGGTGAGCAGTTCTTC.

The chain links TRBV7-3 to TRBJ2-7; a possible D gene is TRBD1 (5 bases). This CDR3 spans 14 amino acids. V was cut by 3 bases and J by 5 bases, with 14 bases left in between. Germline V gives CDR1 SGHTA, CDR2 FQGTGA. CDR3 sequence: CASSFGQVGDEQYF. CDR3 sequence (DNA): TGTGCCAGCAGCTTCGGACAAGTCGGCGACGAGCAGTACTTC. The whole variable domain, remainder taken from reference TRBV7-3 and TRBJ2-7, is GAGVSQTPSNKVTEKGKYVELRCDPISGHTALYWYRQSLGQGPEFLIYFQGTGAADDSGLPNDRFFAVRPEGSVSTLKIQRTERGDSAVYLCASSFGQVGDEQYFGPGTRLTVT.

CDR3 in amino acids: CASSLGRSNQPQHF. Written as DNA, the CDR3 is TGTGCCAGCAGTTTAGGACGGAGCAATCAGCCCCAGCATTTT. The chain has TRBV28 and TRBJ1-5, with D unclear. V lost 2 bases, J lost 1 base, and 6 bases lay in between. The CDR3 length is 14 residues. Germline CDR1 MDHEN, CDR2 SYDVKM.